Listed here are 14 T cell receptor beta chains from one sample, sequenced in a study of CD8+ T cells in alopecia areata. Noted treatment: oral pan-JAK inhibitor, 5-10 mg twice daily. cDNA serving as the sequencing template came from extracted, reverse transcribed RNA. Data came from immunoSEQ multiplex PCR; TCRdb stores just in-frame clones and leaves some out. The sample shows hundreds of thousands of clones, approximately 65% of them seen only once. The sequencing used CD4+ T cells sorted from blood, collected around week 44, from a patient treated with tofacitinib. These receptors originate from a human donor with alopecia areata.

The CDR3 DNA reads as TGTGCCAGCTCACCGACAGCCTCCTACGAGCAGTACTTC. Its protein is CASSPTASYEQYF. The rearrangement uses TRBV18 and TRBJ2-7; tentatively, D is TRBD1 (5 bases). The CDR3 has 13 amino acids. V was cut by 3 bases and J by 0 bases, with 6 bases left in between. The V gene's germline CDR1 is KGHSH and CDR2 LQKENI.

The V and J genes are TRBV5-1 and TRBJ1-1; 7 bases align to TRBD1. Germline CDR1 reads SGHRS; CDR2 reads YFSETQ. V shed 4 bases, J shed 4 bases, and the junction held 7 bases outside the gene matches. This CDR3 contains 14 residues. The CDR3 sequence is CASSPQGVGTEAFF. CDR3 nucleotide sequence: TGCGCCAGCAGCCCTCAGGGGGTAGGCACTGAAGCTTTCTTT.

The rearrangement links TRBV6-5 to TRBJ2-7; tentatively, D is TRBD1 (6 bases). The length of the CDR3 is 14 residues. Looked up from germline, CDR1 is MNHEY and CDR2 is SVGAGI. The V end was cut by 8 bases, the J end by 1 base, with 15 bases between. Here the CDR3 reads CASGPGRGSYEQYF. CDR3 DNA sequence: TGTGCCAGCGGCCCGGGCAGGGGTTCCTACGAGCAGTACTTC.

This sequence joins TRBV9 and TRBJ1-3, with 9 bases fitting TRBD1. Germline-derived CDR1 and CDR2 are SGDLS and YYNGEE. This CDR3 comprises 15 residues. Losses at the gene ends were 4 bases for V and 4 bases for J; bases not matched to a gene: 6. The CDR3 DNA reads TGTGCCAGCAGCACGGGACAGGGAACCGGAAACACCATATATTTT. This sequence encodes CASSTGQGTGNTIYF.

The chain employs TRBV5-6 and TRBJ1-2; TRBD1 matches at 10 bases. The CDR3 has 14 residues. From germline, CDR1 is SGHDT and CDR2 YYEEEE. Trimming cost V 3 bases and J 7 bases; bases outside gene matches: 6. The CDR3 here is CASSSDRGTGGYTF. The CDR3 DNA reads TGTGCCAGCAGCTCGGACAGGGGGACGGGTGGCTACACCTTC.

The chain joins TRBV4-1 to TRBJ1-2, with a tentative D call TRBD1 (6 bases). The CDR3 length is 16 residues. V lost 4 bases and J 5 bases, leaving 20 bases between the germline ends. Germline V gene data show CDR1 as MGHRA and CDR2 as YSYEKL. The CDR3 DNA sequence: TGCGCCAGCAGCCCAGGGGTCCGGGGAGGAGAATATGGCTACACCTTC. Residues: CASSPGVRGGEYGYTF.

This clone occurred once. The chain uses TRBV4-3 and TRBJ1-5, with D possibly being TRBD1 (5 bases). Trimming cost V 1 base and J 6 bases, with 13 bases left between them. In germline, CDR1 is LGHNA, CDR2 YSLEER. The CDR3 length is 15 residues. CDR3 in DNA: TGCGCCAGCAGCCAAGCCGAAGGGACGAGTCAGCCCCAGCATTTT. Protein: CASSQAEGTSQPQHF.

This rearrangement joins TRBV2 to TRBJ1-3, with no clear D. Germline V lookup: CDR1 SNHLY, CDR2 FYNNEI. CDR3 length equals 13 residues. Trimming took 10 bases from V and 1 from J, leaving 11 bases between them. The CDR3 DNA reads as TGTGCCATCACCAAAGCGTCTGGAAACACCATATATTTT. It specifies CAITKASGNTIYF.

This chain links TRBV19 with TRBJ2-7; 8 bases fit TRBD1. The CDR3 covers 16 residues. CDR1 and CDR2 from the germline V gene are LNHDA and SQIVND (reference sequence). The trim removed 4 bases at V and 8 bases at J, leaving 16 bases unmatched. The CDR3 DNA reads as TGTGCCAGTAGTACCTCTTCCGGGACAGGTACTGTGAAGCAGTACTTC. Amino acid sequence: CASSTSSGTGTVKQYF.

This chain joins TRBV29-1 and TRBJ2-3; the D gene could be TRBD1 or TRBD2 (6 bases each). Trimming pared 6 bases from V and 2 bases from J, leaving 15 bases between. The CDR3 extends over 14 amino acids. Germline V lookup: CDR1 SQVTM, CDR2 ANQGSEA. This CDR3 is CSVATGRITDTQYF. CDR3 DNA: TGCAGCGTCGCAACAGGGAGGATCACAGATACGCAGTATTTT.

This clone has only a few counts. The CDR3 sequence: CSGRMEGEAFF. The CDR3 DNA reads as TGCAGCGGGCGTATGGAGGGTGAAGCTTTCTTT. V and J are TRBV29-1 and TRBJ1-1; D is unresolved. V lost 7 bases to trimming and J lost 7 bases, with 13 bases between them. Germline CDR1 and CDR2: SQVTM and ANQGSEA. This CDR3 is 11 amino acids long.

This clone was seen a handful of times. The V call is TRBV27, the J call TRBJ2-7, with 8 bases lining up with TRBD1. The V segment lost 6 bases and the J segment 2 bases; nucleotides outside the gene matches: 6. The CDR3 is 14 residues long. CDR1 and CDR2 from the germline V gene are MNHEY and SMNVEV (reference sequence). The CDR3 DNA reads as TGTGCCAGCAGCTTTCGACAGGGGCCCTACGAGCAGTACTTC. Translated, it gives CASSFRQGPYEQYF.

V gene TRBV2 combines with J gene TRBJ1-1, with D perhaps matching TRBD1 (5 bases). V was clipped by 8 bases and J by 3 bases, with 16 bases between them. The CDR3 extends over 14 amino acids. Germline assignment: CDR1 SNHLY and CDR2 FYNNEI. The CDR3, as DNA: TGTGCCAGCGGACGGGACTCATTTTACACTGAAGCTTTCTTT. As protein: CASGRDSFYTEAFF. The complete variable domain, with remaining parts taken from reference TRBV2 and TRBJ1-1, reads EPEVTQTPSHQVTQMGQEVILRCVPISNHLYFYWYRQILGQKVEFLVSFYNNEISEKSEIFDDQFSVERPDGSNFTLKIRSTKLEDSAMYFCASGRDSFYTEAFFGQGTRLTVV.

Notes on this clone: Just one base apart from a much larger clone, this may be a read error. The CDR3 loop is CASSQGGGYGYTF. The CDR3 nucleotides are TGCGCCAGCAGCCAAGGGGGGGGCTATGGCTACACCTTC. The rearrangement links TRBV4-3 to TRBJ1-2, with a tentative D call TRBD1 (5 bases). The germline V gene encodes CDR1 LGHNA and CDR2 YSLEER. Between the trimmed V and J ends, which lost 1 base and 4 bases, there was a span of 7 bases. CDR3 length: 13 residues.